These 30 T cell receptor beta chains share one sample of origin, sequenced in a study of CD8 T cells in Susac syndrome. When the RNA was reverse transcribed, random hexamers were used with an input of roughly 0.45 to 1 ug. TCRdb passed the immunoSEQ multiplex PCR reads through MiXCR, listing each CDR3 protein once. The sample consists of around 130,000 distinct CDR3 sequences, over 90% of them appearing once. The sequencing sample was made of CD4+ T cells from PBMCs. The receptors were sampled from a human donor with Susac syndrome.

CDR3 DNA sequence: TGTGCCTGGAGGGGACAGCTGAACACTGAAGCTTTCTTT. This sequence encodes CAWRGQLNTEAFF. The V and J genes are TRBV30 and TRBJ1-1; 7 nucleotides line up with TRBD1. V gave up 3 bases and J gave up 0 bases; unmatched junction bases: 1. CDR3 length equals 13 residues. Germline CDR1 is GTSNPN and CDR2 is SVGIG (reference sequence).

The table lists this clonotype with a few counts. The V and J genes are TRBV20-1 and TRBJ2-7; either TRBD1 or TRBD2 may fit D (5 bases each). V was trimmed by 0 bases and J by 2 bases, leaving 8 bases between them. Germline V lookup: CDR1 DFQATT, CDR2 SNEGSKA (reference sequence). The CDR3 contains 13 residues. CDR3 loop: CSARDRGPYEQYF. CDR3 nucleotide sequence: TGCAGTGCTAGAGACCGGGGCCCCTACGAGCAGTACTTC.

The J gene is TRBJ2-7, the V gene TRBV6-6, with 10 positions matching TRBD1. The CDR3 runs 14 residues. J gave up 5 bases and V 8 bases, and 9 bases lay outside the gene matches. Germline CDR1 reads MNHNY; CDR2 reads SVGAGI (reference sequence). CDR3 sequence reads: CASSLQGQGNEQYF. The CDR3 nucleotides read TGTGCCAGCTCTCTACAGGGACAGGGGAACGAGCAGTACTTC.

CDR3 amino acids: CATSRVSGRAGGGKNIQYF. Here the CDR3 DNA reads TGTGCCACCAGCAGAGTCAGCGGGAGGGCGGGGGGAGGCAAAAACATTCAGTACTTC. The chain joins TRBV15 to TRBJ2-4; 10 positions match TRBD2. The J segment lost 3 bases and the V segment lost 1 base, leaving 12 bases of the junction unmatched. The CDR3 is 19 residues long. Per germline, CDR1 LNHNV and CDR2 YYDKDF (reference sequence).

The chain couples TRBV28 to TRBJ1-2, with D maybe TRBD1 (6 bases). The V gene lost 9 bases and the J gene lost 0 bases, with 14 bases spanning the gap. The germline V gene has CDR1 MDHEN and CDR2 SYDVKM. This CDR3 has 14 residues. The CDR3 region is CASRQDGTNYGYTF. Here the CDR3 DNA reads TGTGCCAGTAGACAGGACGGAACTAACTATGGCTACACCTTC.

This clonotype has a handful of counts. The V gene is TRBV29-1, the J gene TRBJ2-7, with D hard to call. Looked up from germline, CDR1 is SQVTM and CDR2 is ANQGSEA. Trimming cost V 6 bases and J 2 bases, with 14 bases left between them. This CDR3 region has 13 residues. The chain's CDR3 is CSVTLSSPYEQYF. The CDR3 region has the DNA TGCAGCGTCACCCTAAGCAGCCCCTACGAGCAGTACTTC.

The chain recombines TRBV30 with TRBJ2-1; 7 nucleotides line up with TRBD2. The germline V gene has CDR1 GTSNPN and CDR2 SVGIG (reference sequence). The CDR3 sequence is 14 residues long. V lost 6 bases to trimming and J lost 10 bases; unmatched junction nucleotides: 15. CDR3 nucleotide sequence: TGTGCCTGTGCCAGGGAGGGGAGGACGGGGGAGCAGTTCTTC. The encoded protein is CACAREGRTGEQFF.

The chain employs TRBV7-2 and TRBJ2-1; D not resolved. CDR3 size: 13 residues. Germline assignment: CDR1 SGHTA and CDR2 FQGNSA. Trimming stripped 8 bases from V and 0 bases from J, with 8 bases between. The CDR3 sequence: CASSSSSYNEQFF. As DNA, the CDR3 is TGTGCCAGCTCCAGTAGCTCCTACAATGAGCAGTTCTTC.

The chain joins TRBV4-2 to TRBJ1-2, with 9 bases lining up with TRBD1. The germline V gene encodes CDR1 LGHNA and CDR2 YNFKEQ. The CDR3 contains 15 residues. V gave up 0 bases and J gave up 7 bases; unmatched junction bases: 6. CDR3 sequence (DNA): TGTGCCAGCAGCCAAGAAGGAGACAGGGGGATTGGCTACACCTTC. It codes for CASSQEGDRGIGYTF.

This clonotype was found once. The V and J genes are TRBV7-9 and TRBJ2-5, with a tentative D call TRBD2 (6 bases). Trimming took 5 bases from V and 2 from J, leaving 18 bases between them. Per the germline V gene, CDR1 is SEHNR and CDR2 is FQNEAQ (reference sequence). This CDR3 spans 16 amino acids. The CDR3 loop reads CASSRRTGTGQETQYF. DNA for the CDR3: TGTGCCAGCAGCCGCCGCACCGGGACTGGGCAAGAGACCCAGTACTTC.

The chain uses TRBV29-1 and TRBJ2-5, with a tentative D call TRBD2 (6 bases). With 5 bases removed from V and 2 bases from J, the gap between germline ends came to 15 bases. Per germline, CDR1 SQVTM and CDR2 ANQGSEA. The CDR3 loop spans 14 amino acids. Written as DNA, the CDR3 is TGCAGCGTTTCGCGGGGAACGGGTCAAGAGACCCAGTACTTC. This sequence encodes CSVSRGTGQETQYF.

The V and J genes are TRBV14 and TRBJ2-7; 8 bases match TRBD1. The V gene's germline CDR1 is SGHDN and CDR2 FVKESK. The CDR3 is 14 amino acids. V shed 5 bases, J shed 2 bases, and the junction held 5 bases outside the gene matches. CDR3 residues: CASSAHRGAYEQYF. In nucleotides, the CDR3 is TGTGCCAGCAGCGCCCACAGGGGGGCCTACGAGCAGTACTTC.

The chain is built from TRBV2 and TRBJ2-6; D uncertain. Between the trimmed V and J ends, which lost 4 bases and 2 bases, there was a span of 21 bases. Germline CDR1 is SNHLY and CDR2 is FYNNEI. CDR3 length: 19 amino acids. The CDR3 sequence is CASSVGRNSLEAGANVLTF. CDR3 nucleotides: TGTGCCAGCAGTGTGGGCAGGAACTCCCTCGAGGCTGGGGCCAACGTCCTGACTTTC.

The rearrangement joins TRBV28 to TRBJ2-1, with TRBD2 as a possible D gene (6 bases). Germline values: CDR1 MDHEN, CDR2 SYDVKM. The CDR3 spans 15 residues. Trimming left V 4 bases short and J 3 bases short, with 13 bases between. The CDR3 sequence is CASSSPGLVYNEQFF. As DNA, the CDR3 is TGTGCCAGCAGTTCCCCGGGACTGGTCTACAATGAGCAGTTCTTC. Full variable domain (remainder filled in from reference TRBV28 and TRBJ2-1): DVKVTQSSRYLVKRTGEKVFLECVQDMDHENMFWYRQDPGLGLRLIYFSYDVKMKEKGDIPEGYSVSREKKERFSLILESASTNQTSMYLCASSSPGLVYNEQFFGPGTRLTVL.

V gene TRBV29-1 combines with J gene TRBJ1-1; the D gene is possibly TRBD1 (6 bases). In germline, CDR1 is SQVTM, CDR2 ANQGSEA. The ends were cut back, 4 bases at V and 3 bases at J, with 15 bases in the middle. This CDR3 spans 14 amino acids. The CDR3 is CSVGVRQADTEAFF. Written as DNA, the CDR3 is TGCAGCGTTGGGGTGCGACAGGCCGACACTGAAGCTTTCTTT.

V is TRBV4-2 and J is TRBJ2-7, with TRBD2 matching over 9 bases. This CDR3 comprises 14 residues. Germline V gene lookup returns CDR1 LGHNA and CDR2 YNFKEQ. The J segment lost 5 bases and the V segment lost 6 bases, leaving 8 bases of the junction unmatched. Written as DNA, the CDR3 is TGTGCCAGCAGTAGTTCTAGCGGGAACGACGAGCAGTACTTC. It codes for CASSSSSGNDEQYF.

The V and J genes are TRBV12-5 and TRBJ2-7, with 8 bases aligning to TRBD1. Looked up from germline, CDR1 is LGHNT and CDR2 is FRNRAP. V gave up 2 bases and J gave up 0 bases; unmatched junction bases: 9. This CDR3 has 17 residues. The CDR3 region is CASGLPSDRAVSYEQYF. The CDR3 DNA reads TGTGCTAGTGGTTTGCCCTCGGACAGGGCCGTCTCCTACGAGCAGTACTTC. The full variable domain, in which reference TRBV12-5 and TRBJ2-7 provide the parts outside the CDR3, is DARVTQTPRHKVTEMGQEVTMRCQPILGHNTVFWYRQTMMQGLELLAYFRNRAPLDDSGMPKDRFSAEMPDATLATLKIQPSEPRDSAVYFCASGLPSDRAVSYEQYFGPGTRLTVT.

CDR3 bases: TGTGCCAGCAGGCCCGGGAGCGAAGAGACCCAGTACTTC. This encodes CASRPGSEETQYF. This chain joins TRBV3-1 and TRBJ2-5, with a weak D call TRBD2 (6 bases). The CDR3 contains 13 residues. CDR1 and CDR2 (germline): LGHDT, YNNKEL (reference sequence). V dropped 6 bases and J dropped 3 bases, with 11 bases sitting between them.

The V call is TRBV29-1, the J call TRBJ1-1; D is perhaps TRBD1 (6 bases). The CDR3 runs to 14 residues. The V gene's germline CDR1 is SQVTM and CDR2 ANQGSEA. The germline V and J ends were trimmed by 4 bases and 1 base, with 13 bases remaining between them. The CDR3 loop reads CSVARTVENTEAFF. DNA for the CDR3: TGCAGCGTTGCTCGGACAGTTGAGAACACTGAAGCTTTCTTT.

The rearrangement uses TRBV12-3 or TRBV12-4 and TRBJ2-7, with unresolved D. V was pared by 5 bases and J by 5 bases, with 22 bases between. The CDR3 contains 16 residues. CDR3 coding DNA: TGTGCCAGCAGTAATTCACCCAGGTCGTGGGTCCACGAGCAGTACTTC. It encodes CASSNSPRSWVHEQYF.

As regards this clonotype: A junction end diverges from the germline sequence, so it may reflect a read error. J is TRBJ1-5 and V is TRBV20-1; D call uncertain. CDR1 and CDR2 (germline): DFQATT, SNEGSKA (reference sequence). This CDR3 spans 14 amino acids. CDR3 protein: CSARGLGNNQPQHF. CDR3 nucleotides: TGCAGTGCGAGAGGGTTGGGGAACAATCAGCCCCAGCATTTT.

This chain connects TRBV19 to TRBJ2-3; D remains ambiguous. Trimming stripped 5 bases from V and 0 bases from J, with 6 bases between. The CDR3 extends over 13 amino acids. Germline CDR1 LNHDA, CDR2 SQIVND (reference sequence). The CDR3 region has the DNA TGTGCCAGTAGTGTTTATAGCACAGATACGCAGTATTTT. Protein sequence: CASSVYSTDTQYF.

This chain connects TRBV6-5 to TRBJ1-1; no definite D call. This CDR3 spans 13 amino acids. Trimming removed 6 bases at V and 4 bases at J, with 12 bases between. Per germline, CDR1 MNHEY and CDR2 SVGAGI. CDR3 region: CASSPAPGTEAFF. Here the CDR3 DNA reads TGTGCCAGCAGCCCGGCCCCGGGCACTGAAGCTTTCTTT.

The chain is built from TRBV18 and TRBJ1-2; D call uncertain. This CDR3 spans 14 amino acids. The V and J ends lost 2 bases and 6 bases respectively, with 13 bases between them. Per germline, CDR1 KGHSH and CDR2 LQKENI. CDR3 loop: CASSPSTESDGYTF. In DNA, the CDR3 is TGTGCCAGCTCACCATCTACAGAGTCGGATGGCTACACCTTC.

This sequence joins TRBV29-1 and TRBJ2-5; 13 bases are shared with TRBD2. Germline-derived CDR1 and CDR2 are SQVTM and ANQGSEA. This CDR3 has 14 residues. Trimming at V came to 4 bases and at J to 6 bases, leaving 5 bases not matched to a gene. The chain's CDR3 is CSVGTGLAGKTQYF. CDR3 coding DNA: TGCAGCGTTGGTACGGGACTAGCGGGGAAGACCCAGTACTTC. Full variable domain (outside the CDR3, taken from reference TRBV29-1 and TRBJ2-5): SAVISQKPSRDICQRGTSLTIQCQVDSQVTMMFWYRQQPGQSLTLIATANQGSEATYESGFVIDKFPISRPNLTFSTLTVSNMSPEDSSIYLCSVGTGLAGKTQYFGPGTRLLVL.

V and J are TRBV6-6 and TRBJ2-2; D ambiguous. CDR1 is MNHNY and CDR2 is SVGAGI in the germline V gene (reference sequence). The CDR3 loop spans 12 amino acids. Trimming removed 5 bases at V and 5 bases at J, with 6 bases between. CDR3 DNA sequence: TGTGCCAGCAGTGGGGAAACCGGGGAGCTGTTTTTT. This codes for CASSGETGELFF.

This clonotype was picked up one time. V usage is TRBV19 and J usage is TRBJ1-1, with 7 bases aligning to TRBD1. V was pared by 0 bases and J by 7 bases, with 5 bases of the junction left unmatched. The CDR3 runs 14 residues. Looked up from germline, CDR1 is LNHDA and CDR2 is SQIVND (reference sequence). The CDR3 spells CASSIDRDSLEAFF. The CDR3 nucleotides are TGTGCCAGTAGTATAGATCGGGACAGCCTTGAAGCTTTCTTT.

A single count supports this clonotype. The chain joins TRBV29-1 to TRBJ2-1, with 7 bases that match TRBD2. Germline V lookup: CDR1 SQVTM, CDR2 ANQGSEA. V lost 7 bases to trimming and J lost 6 bases; unmatched junction nucleotides: 9. The CDR3 runs to 13 residues. CDR3 protein: CSDGREQPNEQFF. CDR3 in DNA: TGCAGCGACGGGCGGGAGCAACCCAATGAGCAGTTCTTC.

This chain links TRBV6-2 or TRBV6-3 with TRBJ2-7, with no clear D. The V and J ends lost 5 bases and 2 bases respectively, with 4 bases between them. Germline-derived CDR1 and CDR2 are MNHEY and SVGEGT. The CDR3 is 11 amino acids. CDR3 in DNA: TGTGCCAGCAGTAACACCTACGAGCAGTACTTC. As protein: CASSNTYEQYF.

In its sample, this clonotype was seen once. The V and J genes are TRBV29-1 and TRBJ2-1; 8 bases line up with TRBD2. The germline V gene encodes CDR1 SQVTM and CDR2 ANQGSEA. J gave up 2 bases and V 6 bases, and 12 bases lay outside the gene matches. The CDR3 spans 16 residues. The chain's CDR3 is CSVSPTLAGAYNEQFF. In DNA, the CDR3 is TGCAGCGTATCTCCCACCCTAGCGGGCGCCTACAATGAGCAGTTCTTC.